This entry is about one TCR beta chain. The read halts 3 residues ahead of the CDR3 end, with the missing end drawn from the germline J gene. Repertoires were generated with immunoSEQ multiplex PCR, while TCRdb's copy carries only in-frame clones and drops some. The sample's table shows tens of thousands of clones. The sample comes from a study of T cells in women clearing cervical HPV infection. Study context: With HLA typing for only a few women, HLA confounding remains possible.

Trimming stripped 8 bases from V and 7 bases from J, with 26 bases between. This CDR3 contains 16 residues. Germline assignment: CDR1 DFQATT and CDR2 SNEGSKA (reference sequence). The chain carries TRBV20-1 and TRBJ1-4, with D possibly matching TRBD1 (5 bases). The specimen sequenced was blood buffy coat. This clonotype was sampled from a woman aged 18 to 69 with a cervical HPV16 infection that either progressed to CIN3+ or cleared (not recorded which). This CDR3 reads CSPQTLRGRKGEKLFF. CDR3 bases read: TGCAGTCCCCAGACTTTGAGGGGAAGGAAAGGTGAAAAA.